These 17 T cell receptor beta chains share one sample of origin, sequenced in a study of lung T cells in sarcoidosis with Löfgren's syndrome. One entry per CDR3 protein results from TCRdb running MiXCR on the reads. The data show thousands of distinct CDR3 sequences, just under 20% seen once. The sample was CD4+ T cells from bronchoalveolar lavage. All receptors derive from a human donor with sarcoidosis (Löfgren's syndrome or another form), or a control subject (not recorded which).

The CDR3 loop reads CSAPGQGTYEQFF. The CDR3 nucleotides read TGCAGTGCTCCGGGACAGGGAACCTATGAGCAGTTCTTC. The rearrangement joins TRBV20-1 to TRBJ2-1; 9 bases align to TRBD1. The germline gives CDR1 DFQATT, CDR2 SNEGSKA (reference sequence). V trimming: 5 bases; J trimming: 8 bases; junction bases outside the gene matches: 7. The CDR3 has 13 residues.

This clonotype was found many times. This chain uses TRBV2 with TRBJ2-1; D unclear. V was clipped by 4 bases and J by 0 bases, with 4 bases between them. The CDR3 contains 13 residues. Germline loops: CDR1 SNHLY, CDR2 FYNNEI. Here the CDR3 reads CASSGPSYNEQFF. CDR3 nucleotides: TGTGCCAGCAGTGGCCCCTCCTACAATGAGCAGTTCTTC.

By sample share, this clonotype is medium-sized. This chain uses TRBV28 with TRBJ1-2; D is ambiguous. The CDR3 has 11 amino acids. CDR1 is MDHEN and CDR2 is SYDVKM in the germline V gene. Trimming cost V 6 bases and J 7 bases, with 9 bases left between them. CDR3 nucleotide sequence: TGTGCCAGCAGAGAGGGTAGTGGCTACACCTTC. Translated, it gives CASREGSGYTF.

Sample share makes this clonotype medium-sized. The V call is TRBV27, the J call TRBJ2-7; D call uncertain. The CDR3 totals 14 residues. V was cut by 2 bases and J by 0 bases, with 8 bases left in between. The germline gives CDR1 MNHEY, CDR2 SMNVEV (reference sequence). In DNA form, the CDR3 reads TGTGCCAGCAGTTTAACACGGGTCTCCTACGAGCAGTACTTC. It yields the protein CASSLTRVSYEQYF.

As concerns this clonotype: A read error may produce the germline difference seen at one junction end. The chain links TRBV27 to TRBJ1-5; maybe TRBD1 (5 bases). CDR3 size: 16 residues. Germline CDR1 MNHEY, CDR2 SMNVEV (reference sequence). Written as DNA, the CDR3 is TGTGCCGGCAGTTCAATTACAGGTTTTAGCAATCAGCCCCAGCATTTT. The encoded protein is CAGSSITGFSNQPQHF.

With regard to this clonotype: One base away lies a much larger clone, so this may be a sequencing read error. This chain connects TRBV28 to TRBJ2-4; maybe TRBD2 (7 bases). Germline-derived CDR1 and CDR2 are MDHEN and SYDVKM. This CDR3 has 17 amino acids. Trimming shortened V by 2 bases and J by 9 bases, and 23 bases separated the two germline ends. CDR3 sequence (DNA): TGTGCCAGCAGTTTACCGGAAGGAGTGGGGGGGCCGAGCATTCAGTACTTC. Its protein is CASSLPEGVGGPSIQYF.

This clonotype was found many times. CDR3 sequence reads: CASSLEWAAGGYTF. Written as DNA, the CDR3 is TGCGCCAGCAGCTTGGAGTGGGCCGCGGGCGGCTACACCTTC. V and J are TRBV5-1 and TRBJ1-2; D not certain. The V end lost 0 bases, the J end lost 8 bases, and 14 bases lay between the germline ends. There are 14 residues in the CDR3. Germline CDR1 reads SGHRS; CDR2 reads YFSETQ.

This clonotype was observed many times. V gene TRBV7-2 combines with J gene TRBJ2-2; a possible D gene is TRBD1 (5 bases). Germline V gene sequence: CDR1 SGHTA, CDR2 FQGNSA. This CDR3 spans 14 amino acids. Trimming left V 5 bases short and J 3 bases short, with 10 bases between. CDR3 DNA: TGTGCCAGCAGCCCCAGGGCGTACACCGGGGAGCTGTTTTTT. Translated: CASSPRAYTGELFF.

This clonotype was counted only a few times. A read error is possible here, since a much larger clone lies one base away. V gene TRBV5-1 combines with J gene TRBJ2-3; TRBD2 matches at 13 bases. The CDR3 is 15 amino acids. CDR1 is SGHRS, CDR2 YFSETQ, per germline. This CDR3 reads CASSRLAGGTGTQYF. The DNA of the CDR3 is TGCGCCAGCAGCAGACTAGCGGGGGGCACAGGTACGCAGTATTTT.

The chain has TRBV5-4 and TRBJ2-3, with 8 positions matching TRBD2. After removal of 3 bases from V and 1 base from J, the junction contained 7 bases not matched to a gene. Germline values: CDR1 SGHNT, CDR2 YYREEE (reference sequence). CDR3 size: 16 residues. The CDR3 DNA is TGTGCCAGCAGCTCCGGGAGGGACTACCGCACAGATACGCAGTATTTT. Translated, it gives CASSSGRDYRTDTQYF.

The chain recombines TRBV5-6 with TRBJ1-5; TRBD1 is a possible D gene (5 bases). Trimming took 4 bases from V and 3 from J, leaving 20 bases between them. Germline values: CDR1 SGHDT, CDR2 YYEEEE. The CDR3 covers 17 residues. CDR3 region: CASSPFQQVLPNQPQHF. CDR3 in DNA: TGTGCCAGCAGCCCTTTCCAACAGGTCCTCCCCAATCAGCCCCAGCATTTT.

There are many counts of this clonotype. The rearrangement uses TRBV24-1 and TRBJ1-2, with a tentative D call TRBD1 (5 bases). The germline V gene encodes CDR1 KGHDR and CDR2 SFDVKD. This CDR3 contains 13 residues. V lost 0 bases and J lost 8, with 9 bases in between. CDR3 in amino acids: CATSDLRGGGYTF. The CDR3 nucleotides are TGTGCCACCAGTGATTTGAGGGGCGGCGGCTACACCTTC.

The table lists this clonotype with many counts. V usage is TRBV10-2 and J usage is TRBJ1-2; the match to TRBD1 covers 10 bases. Germline V lookup: CDR1 WSHSY, CDR2 SAAADI. This CDR3 has 13 residues. V lost 8 bases, J lost 7 bases, and 7 bases stayed unmatched. In DNA form, the CDR3 reads TGCGCCAGCGAGGCGACAGGGGGCAGTGGCTACACCTTC. Its translation: CASEATGGSGYTF.

Concerning this clonotype itself: At one boundary the junction diverges from the germline segment, which might be a read error. The chain joins TRBV25-1 to TRBJ2-7; 9 bases are shared with TRBD1. Germline V CDR1 and CDR2: MGHDK, SYGVNS. CDR3 length equals 16 residues. CDR3 DNA: TGTGCCTGCAGTGAATCTCGGACAGGGGAGGTAGGCGAGCAGTATTTC. Its protein product is CACSESRTGEVGEQYF.

This clonotype is judged large. The genes are TRBV15 and TRBJ2-3, with 9 nucleotides matching TRBD1. After removal of 1 base from V and 3 bases from J, the junction contained 5 bases not matched to a gene. CDR3 length: 16 residues. Germline-derived CDR1 and CDR2 are LNHNV and YYDKDF (reference sequence). Here the CDR3 reads CATSRAGTGLTDTQYF. DNA of the CDR3: TGTGCCACCAGCAGAGCGGGGACAGGGCTTACAGATACGCAGTATTTT.

Note on this clonotype: A much larger clone lies a single base off, so this may be a read error. The chain employs TRBV7-8 and TRBJ2-7, with 8 bases fitting TRBD1. The germline CDR1 and CDR2 sequences are SGHVS and FQNEAQ. The CDR3 spans 18 residues. V was clipped by 3 bases and J by 8 bases; unmatched bases: 21. The CDR3 loop is CASSFRAGRGLPTTQQYF. The CDR3 DNA reads as TGTGCCAGCAGCTTTCGGGCAGGCAGGGGGCTTCCTACGACTCAGCAGTACTTC.

This clonotype was picked up a small number of times. This sequence may be a read error, since a much larger clone differs from it by one base. It is likely a read error, because the conserved phenylalanine at the end of the CDR3 is missing. This chain connects TRBV20-1 to TRBJ2-7; 15 bases are a match to TRBD2. Germline CDR1 and CDR2: DFQATT and SNEGSKA (reference sequence). The CDR3 is made up of 13 amino acids. Trimming took 5 bases from V and 7 from J; bases not matched to a gene: 3. CDR3 loop: CSAGLAGGQEQYL. CDR3 sequence (DNA): TGCAGTGCTGGACTAGCGGGAGGGCAGGAGCAGTACCTC.